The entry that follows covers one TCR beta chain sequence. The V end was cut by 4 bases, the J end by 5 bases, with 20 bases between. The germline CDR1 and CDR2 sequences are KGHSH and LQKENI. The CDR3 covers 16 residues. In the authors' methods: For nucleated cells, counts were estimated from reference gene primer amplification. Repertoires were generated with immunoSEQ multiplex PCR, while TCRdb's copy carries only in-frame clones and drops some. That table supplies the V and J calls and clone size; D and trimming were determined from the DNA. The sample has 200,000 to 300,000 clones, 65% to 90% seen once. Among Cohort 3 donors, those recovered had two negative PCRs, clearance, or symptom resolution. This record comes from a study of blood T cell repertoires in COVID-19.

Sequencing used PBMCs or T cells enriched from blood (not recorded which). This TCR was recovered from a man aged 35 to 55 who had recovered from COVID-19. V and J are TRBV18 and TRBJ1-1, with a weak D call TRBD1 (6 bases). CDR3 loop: CASSLRTAFLGTEAFF. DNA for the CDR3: TGTGCCAGCTCACTTAGGACAGCCTTCCTCGGGACTGAAGCTTTCTTT.